This T cell receptor (beta chain) stems from a study (dated by TCRdb to the mid-2010s). Study-level background: The study examined whether tumor-infiltrating Tregs in breast cancer are drawn from blood Tregs or arise in situ by conversion from other CD4+ T cell subsets. Beyond this particular receptor, the publication reports: Tumor memory CD4+ T cell TCR gene usage was found to cluster with blood and lymph node memory CD4+ cells and with lymph node naive CD4+ cells. Rather than covering whole repertoires, validation in the larger cohort was restricted to a single TCR beta V-J rearrangement. The greatest overlap of tumor-infiltrating Treg TCR alpha and beta sequences was with tumor naive CD4+ T cells, followed next by blood naive CD4+ T cells.

Notes on this clonotype: It has no known antigen specificity. Base qualities are not provided; no much larger clone lies one nucleotide away.

The memory CD4+ T cell population was isolated based on a CD4+CD45RO+CD25- phenotype. Tregs, naive and memory CD4+ T cells from tumor, blood and ipsilateral draining lymph nodes of a handful of breast cancer patients underwent full-length TCR alpha and beta sequencing. Tumor tissue and lymph nodes obtained from ipsilateral axillary dissection were perfused with PBS, minced and then digested with collagenase I and hyaluronidase. FACS confirmed that the sorted cell populations were more than 90% pure. Amplification of full-length TCR variable regions was done by 5' RACE PCR using constant-region reverse primers, and this step was followed by semi-nested PCR with Nested Universal Primer A. The ReliaPrep RNA Cell Miniprep System was used to extract total RNA, which was then reverse transcribed into 5'RACE-ready cDNA with the SMARTer RACE 5'/3' Kit. Multiplex adaptors were used to barcode full-length TCR alpha and beta libraries, and the barcoded libraries were sequenced on an Illumina MiSeq. Concerning the study's data processing: For each of nine subset-tissue groups, sequencing data from the five patients were pooled, and the groups were compared by unsupervised clustering of TCR gene usage. The Morisita-Horn index was used to calculate repertoire similarity, with shared sequences weighted by how much each contributed to each repertoire. TCRdb itself trimmed the public reads at Q25 with fastp, ran MiXCR and retained productive beta chains. Merged by CDR3 protein, the rows form single entries marked with the most common genes and DNA. These V and J calls rely on TCRdb rather than the paper's analysis. The table for this sample lists fewer than 8,500 distinct CDR3 sequences; approximately 60% of them were counted only once. The ten top clones hold roughly 4% of the sample.

The specimen was tumor-infiltrating memory CD4+ T cells sorted from the breast tumor. The cell subset or site label here, explained by the study, means: memory CD4+ T cells, CD4+CD45RO+CD25-. The receptor was derived from a female donor with breast cancer.

For the CDR3, the sequence is CSARDPSRETQYF. The nucleotides read TGCAGTGCTAGAGATCCTAGTAGAGAGACCCAGTACTTC. This chain joins TRBV20-1 to TRBJ2-5, with no confidently assigned D gene. V was cut back by 0 bases and J by 4 bases, leaving a gap of 9 bases between them. From cysteine to phenylalanine, the CDR3 is 13 amino acids long. The read is trimmed to its CDR3 DNA, 39 bases read in frame from base 1. Taken from the germline V gene (reference sequence), the CDR1 and CDR2 loops are DFQATT and SNEGSKA.